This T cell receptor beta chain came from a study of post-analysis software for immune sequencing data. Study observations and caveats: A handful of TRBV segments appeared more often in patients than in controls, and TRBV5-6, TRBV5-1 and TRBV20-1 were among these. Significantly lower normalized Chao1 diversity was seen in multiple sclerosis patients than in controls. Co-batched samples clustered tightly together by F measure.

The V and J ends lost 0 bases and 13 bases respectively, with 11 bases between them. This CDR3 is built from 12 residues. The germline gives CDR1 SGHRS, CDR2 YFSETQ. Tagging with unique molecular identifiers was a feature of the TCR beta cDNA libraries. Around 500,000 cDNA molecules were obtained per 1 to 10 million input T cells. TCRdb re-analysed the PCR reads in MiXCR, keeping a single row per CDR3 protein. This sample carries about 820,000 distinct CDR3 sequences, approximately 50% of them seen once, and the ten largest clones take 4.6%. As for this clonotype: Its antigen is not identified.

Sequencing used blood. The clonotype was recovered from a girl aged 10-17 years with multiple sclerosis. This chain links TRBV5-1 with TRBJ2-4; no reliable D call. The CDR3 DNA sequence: TGCGCCAGCAGCTTGGCCTTTGCGGAGCAGTACTTC. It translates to CASSLAFAEQYF.